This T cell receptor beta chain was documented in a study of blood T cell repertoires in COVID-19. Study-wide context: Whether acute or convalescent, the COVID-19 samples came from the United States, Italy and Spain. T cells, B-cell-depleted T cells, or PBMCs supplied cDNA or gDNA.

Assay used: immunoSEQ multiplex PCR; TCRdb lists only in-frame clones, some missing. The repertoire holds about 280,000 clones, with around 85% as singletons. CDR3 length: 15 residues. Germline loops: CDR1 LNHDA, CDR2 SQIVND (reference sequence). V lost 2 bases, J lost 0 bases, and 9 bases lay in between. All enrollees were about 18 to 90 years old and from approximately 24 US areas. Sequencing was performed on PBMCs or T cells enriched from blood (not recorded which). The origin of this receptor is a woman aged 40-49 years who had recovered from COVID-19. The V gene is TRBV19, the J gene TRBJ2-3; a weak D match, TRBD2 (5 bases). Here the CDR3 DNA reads TGTGCCAGTAGTATATTACGGACTAGCACAGATACGCAGTATTTT. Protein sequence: CASSILRTSTDTQYF.